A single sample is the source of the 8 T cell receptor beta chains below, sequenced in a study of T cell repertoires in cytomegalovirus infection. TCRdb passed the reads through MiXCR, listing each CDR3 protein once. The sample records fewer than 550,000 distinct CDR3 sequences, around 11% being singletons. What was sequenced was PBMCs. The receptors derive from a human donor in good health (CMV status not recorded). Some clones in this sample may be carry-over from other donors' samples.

The DNA for the CDR3 is TGTGCCAGCAGTTACCGGGCAGGGGCAGATACGCAGTATTTT. Protein product: CASSYRAGADTQYF. This chain joins TRBV6-2 or TRBV6-3 and TRBJ2-3; weak D call: TRBD1 (6 bases). The V end lost 2 bases, the J end lost 4 bases, and 10 bases lay between the germline ends. This CDR3 has 14 amino acids. Germline V CDR1 and CDR2: MNHEY, SVGEGT.

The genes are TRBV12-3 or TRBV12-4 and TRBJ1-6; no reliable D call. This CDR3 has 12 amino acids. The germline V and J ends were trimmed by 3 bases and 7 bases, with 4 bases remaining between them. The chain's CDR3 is CASSLMNSPLHF. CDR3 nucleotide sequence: TGTGCCAGCAGTTTGATGAATTCACCCCTCCACTTT.

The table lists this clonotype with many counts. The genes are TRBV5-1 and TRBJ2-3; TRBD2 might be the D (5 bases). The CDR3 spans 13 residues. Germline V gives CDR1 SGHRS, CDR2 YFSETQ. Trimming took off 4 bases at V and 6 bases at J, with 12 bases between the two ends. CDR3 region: CASSNDGGDTQYF. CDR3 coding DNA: TGCGCCAGCAGCAACGACGGCGGGGATACGCAGTATTTT.

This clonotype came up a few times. The CDR3 spells CASSLGVTQAYEQYF. In nucleotides, the CDR3 is TGTGCCAGCAGCTTAGGAGTCACTCAAGCCTACGAGCAGTACTTC. V is TRBV5-4 and J is TRBJ2-7, with D hard to call. CDR3 length: 15 residues. V was clipped by 2 bases and J by 2 bases, with 14 bases between them. Germline values: CDR1 SGHNT, CDR2 YYREEE (reference sequence).

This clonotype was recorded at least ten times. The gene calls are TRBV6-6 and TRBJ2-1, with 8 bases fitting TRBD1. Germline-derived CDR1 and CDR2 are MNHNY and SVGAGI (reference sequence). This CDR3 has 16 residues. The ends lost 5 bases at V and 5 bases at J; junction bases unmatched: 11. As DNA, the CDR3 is TGTGCCAGCAGTGGTATCCAGGGGGCGCAGGACAATGAGCAGTTCTTC. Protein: CASSGIQGAQDNEQFF.

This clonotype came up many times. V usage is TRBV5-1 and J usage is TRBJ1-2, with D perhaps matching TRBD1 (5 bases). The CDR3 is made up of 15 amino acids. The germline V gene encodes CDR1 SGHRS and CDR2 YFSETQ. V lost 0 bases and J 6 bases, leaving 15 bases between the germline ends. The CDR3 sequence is CASSLASVRGHGYTF. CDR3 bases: TGCGCCAGCAGCTTGGCGTCAGTGAGGGGTCATGGCTACACCTTC.

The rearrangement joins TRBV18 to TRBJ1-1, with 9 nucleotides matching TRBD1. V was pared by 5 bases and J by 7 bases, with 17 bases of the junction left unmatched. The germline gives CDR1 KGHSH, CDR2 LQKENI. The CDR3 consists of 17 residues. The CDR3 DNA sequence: TGTGCCAGCTCATCCTCCCAATCCGGGACAGGGTGGATTGAAGCTTTCTTT. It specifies CASSSSQSGTGWIEAFF.

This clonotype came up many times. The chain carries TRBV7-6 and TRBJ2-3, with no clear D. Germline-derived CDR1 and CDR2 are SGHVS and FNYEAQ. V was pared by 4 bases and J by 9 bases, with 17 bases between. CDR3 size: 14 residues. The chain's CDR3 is CASSSEPGSRTQYF. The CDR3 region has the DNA TGTGCCAGCAGCTCTGAACCGGGCTCCCGGACGCAGTATTTT.